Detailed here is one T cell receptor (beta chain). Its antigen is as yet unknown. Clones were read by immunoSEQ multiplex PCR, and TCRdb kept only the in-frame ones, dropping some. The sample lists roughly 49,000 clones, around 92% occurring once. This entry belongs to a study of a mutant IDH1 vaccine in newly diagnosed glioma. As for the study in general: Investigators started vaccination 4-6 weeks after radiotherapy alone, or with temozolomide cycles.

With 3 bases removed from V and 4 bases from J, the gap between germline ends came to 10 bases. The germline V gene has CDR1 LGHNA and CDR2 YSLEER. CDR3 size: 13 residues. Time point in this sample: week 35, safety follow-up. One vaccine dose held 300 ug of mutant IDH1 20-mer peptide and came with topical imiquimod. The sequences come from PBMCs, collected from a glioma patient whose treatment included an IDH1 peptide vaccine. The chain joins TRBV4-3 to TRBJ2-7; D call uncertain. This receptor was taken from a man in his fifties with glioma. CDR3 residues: CASSQGLGYEQYF. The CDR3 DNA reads TGCGCCAGCAGCCAGGGCTTAGGATACGAGCAGTACTTC.